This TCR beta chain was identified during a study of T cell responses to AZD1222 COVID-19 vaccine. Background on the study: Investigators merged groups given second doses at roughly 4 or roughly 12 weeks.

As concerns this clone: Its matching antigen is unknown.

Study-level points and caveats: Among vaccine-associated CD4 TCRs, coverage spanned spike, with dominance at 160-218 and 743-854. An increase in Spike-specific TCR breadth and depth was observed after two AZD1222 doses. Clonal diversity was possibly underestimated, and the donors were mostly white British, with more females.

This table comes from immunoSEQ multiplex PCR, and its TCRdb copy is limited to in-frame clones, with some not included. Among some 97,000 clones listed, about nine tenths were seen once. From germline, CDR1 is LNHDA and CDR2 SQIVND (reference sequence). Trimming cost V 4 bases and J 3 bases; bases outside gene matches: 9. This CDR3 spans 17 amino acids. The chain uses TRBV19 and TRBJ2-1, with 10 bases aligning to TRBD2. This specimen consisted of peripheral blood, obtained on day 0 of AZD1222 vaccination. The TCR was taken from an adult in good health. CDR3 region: CASSNYPAGGNYNEQFF. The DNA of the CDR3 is TGTGCCAGTAGTAATTACCCAGCGGGAGGGAACTACAATGAGCAGTTCTTC.